This T cell receptor beta chain came from a study of vaccination and CD4 T cells after COVID-19. Overall study context: Investigators drew the post-COVID samples a median around 100 days after diagnosis, with a range of 35 to 161. Notes on the study in general: Researchers report that a median about 86% of reactive clones in convalescent patients surfaced only post-vaccination. Apart from involving relatively few convalescent patients, the work omitted early post-infection timepoints.

Sequencing of DNA taken from cultured CD4+ T cells relied on the Oncomine TCR Beta short-read assay. TCRdb used MiXCR to reprocess the PCR reads, holding one entry per CDR3 protein. The sample contains some 10,000 distinct CDR3 sequences, 66% of which appear only once. On this clonotype: Its antigen remains unidentified.

The treatment here: roughly 10-day PBMC culture with coronavirus spike peptide pools or control peptides (ViraFEST assay). Germline CDR1 GTSNPN, CDR2 SVGIG (reference sequence). V lost 4 bases to trimming and J lost 0 bases, with 12 bases between them. The CDR3 consists of 14 residues. Material for sequencing was CD4+ T cells from blood, cultured in vitro. This receptor was obtained from a human donor who had recovered from COVID-19. The chain has TRBV30 and TRBJ1-1, with D possibly matching TRBD1 (5 bases). The CDR3 bases are TGTGCCTGGATTCGGAGGGGTCTGAACACTGAAGCTTTCTTT. Its protein is CAWIRRGLNTEAFF.